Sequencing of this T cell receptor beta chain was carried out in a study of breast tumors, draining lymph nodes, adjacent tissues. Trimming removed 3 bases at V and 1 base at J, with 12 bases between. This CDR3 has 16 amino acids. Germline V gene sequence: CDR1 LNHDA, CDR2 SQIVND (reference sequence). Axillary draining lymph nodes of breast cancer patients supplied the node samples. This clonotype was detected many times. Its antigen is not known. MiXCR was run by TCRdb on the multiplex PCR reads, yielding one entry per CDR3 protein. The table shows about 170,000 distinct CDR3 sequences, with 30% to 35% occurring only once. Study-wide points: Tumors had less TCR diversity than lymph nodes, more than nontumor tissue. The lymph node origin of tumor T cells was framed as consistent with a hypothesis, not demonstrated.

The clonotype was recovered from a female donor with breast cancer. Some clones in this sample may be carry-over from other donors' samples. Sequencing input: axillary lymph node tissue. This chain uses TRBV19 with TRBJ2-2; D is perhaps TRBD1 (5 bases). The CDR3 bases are TGTGCCAGTAGTATGCTGGCAGGGATGAACACCGGGGAGCTGTTTTTT. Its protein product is CASSMLAGMNTGELFF.